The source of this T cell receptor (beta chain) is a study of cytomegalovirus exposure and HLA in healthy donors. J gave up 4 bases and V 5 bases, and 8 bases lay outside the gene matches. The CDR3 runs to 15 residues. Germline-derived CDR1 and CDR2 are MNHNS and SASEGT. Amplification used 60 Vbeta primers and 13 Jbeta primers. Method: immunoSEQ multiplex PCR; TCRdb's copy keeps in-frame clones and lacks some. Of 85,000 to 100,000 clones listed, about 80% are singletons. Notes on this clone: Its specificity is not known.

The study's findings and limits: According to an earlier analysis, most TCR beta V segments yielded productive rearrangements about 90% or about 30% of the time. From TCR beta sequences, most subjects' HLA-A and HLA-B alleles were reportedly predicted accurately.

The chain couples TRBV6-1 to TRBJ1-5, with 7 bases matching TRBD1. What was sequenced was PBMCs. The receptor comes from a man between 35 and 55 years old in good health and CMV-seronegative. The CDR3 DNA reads TGTGCCAGCAGTACTGAGACAGGGAGTAATCAGCCCCAGCATTTT. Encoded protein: CASSTETGSNQPQHF.